Shown below are 21 T cell receptor beta chains from a single sample sequenced in a study of blood T cell dynamics during melanoma immunotherapy. TCRdb keeps only in-frame clones here, not all; method: immunoSEQ multiplex PCR. The sample shows approximately 9,700 clones, approximately 90% of them seen only once. Time point noted: pre-treatment baseline. The specimen comprised blood, sampled from a patient treated with checkpoint blockade. The receptors derive from a human donor with melanoma.

This clone was seen a single time. The chain joins TRBV7-3 to TRBJ2-5; no clear D. The ends were cut back, 5 bases at V and 2 bases at J, with 9 bases in the middle. The CDR3 contains 13 residues. Germline assignment: CDR1 SGHTA and CDR2 FQGTGA. The CDR3, as DNA: TGTGCCAGCAGCCCCACCCTACAAGAGACCCAGTACTTC. It yields the protein CASSPTLQETQYF.

The chain employs TRBV6-1 and TRBJ1-4; 7 bases are a match to TRBD1. The J segment lost 8 bases and the V segment lost 7 bases, leaving 7 bases of the junction unmatched. Germline V gene sequence: CDR1 MNHNS, CDR2 SASEGT. The CDR3 totals 13 residues. CDR3 coding DNA: TGTGCCAGCACTTGGCAGGGGGGAGAAAAACTGTTTTTT. Translating gives CASTWQGGEKLFF.

V is TRBV7-2 and J is TRBJ2-5, with 11 bases that match TRBD2. The CDR3 has 17 residues. The V gene's germline CDR1 is SGHTA and CDR2 FQGNSA. V shed 1 base, J shed 5 bases, and the junction held 9 bases outside the gene matches. CDR3 nucleotides: TGTGCCAGCAGCTTAGGGGCTTCTAGCGGGAGGTGGGAGACCCAGTACTTC. Amino acid sequence: CASSLGASSGRWETQYF.

V gene TRBV10-3 combines with J gene TRBJ1-5; D possibly corresponds to TRBD1 (6 bases). The CDR3 covers 16 residues. The V gene's germline CDR1 is ENHRY and CDR2 SYGVKD. V was trimmed by 0 bases and J by 0 bases, leaving 9 bases between them. Written as DNA, the CDR3 is TGTGCCATCAGTGAGTCGGCAGGGGATAGCAATCAGCCCCAGCATTTT. Its protein product is CAISESAGDSNQPQHF.

The chain joins TRBV18 to TRBJ2-4; D may correspond to TRBD1 or TRBD2 (5 bases each). The germline V and J ends were trimmed by 2 bases and 7 bases, with 9 bases remaining between them. Germline CDR1 reads KGHSH; CDR2 reads LQKENI. The CDR3 is 13 residues long. CDR3 region: CASSPGGVNIQYF. CDR3 bases: TGTGCCAGCTCACCAGGGGGAGTGAACATTCAGTACTTC.

The chain recombines TRBV4-1 with TRBJ2-4; D tentatively fits TRBD1 or TRBD2 (6 bases each). Trimming cost V 3 bases and J 3 bases, with 18 bases left between them. The germline CDR1 and CDR2 sequences are MGHRA and YSYEKL. This CDR3 has 17 amino acids. CDR3 in amino acids: CASSQLFVRGDKNIQYF. CDR3 coding DNA: TGCGCCAGCAGCCAGCTCTTCGTTAGGGGGGACAAAAACATTCAGTACTTC.

The V and J genes are TRBV4-1 and TRBJ2-2; 8 nucleotides align to TRBD1. The CDR3 loop spans 17 amino acids. V lost 1 base and J lost 5; bases outside the gene matches: 9. Germline loops: CDR1 MGHRA, CDR2 YSYEKL. The CDR3 DNA follows: TGCGCCAGCAGCCAAGTGGCAGGGGGCGCGGGGACCGGGGAGCTGTTTTTT. Its translation is CASSQVAGGAGTGELFF.

This sequence joins TRBV2 and TRBJ2-3, with 7 nucleotides matching TRBD2. Germline CDR1 is SNHLY and CDR2 is FYNNEI. The CDR3 length is 15 residues. V dropped 6 bases and J dropped 6; count of bases not matched to a gene: 12. CDR3 protein: CASRGSGRGSDTQYF. CDR3 in DNA: TGTGCCAGCAGGGGTAGCGGGCGAGGGTCGGATACGCAGTATTTT.

This rearrangement joins TRBV19 to TRBJ1-2, with 7 bases identical to TRBD1. The CDR3 covers 15 residues. With 1 base clipped from V and 5 bases from J, the junction kept 7 bases outside the gene matches. Germline loops: CDR1 LNHDA, CDR2 SQIVND (reference sequence). The CDR3 bases are TGTGCCAGTAGTATAGTCCAAGGGACAGATTATGGCTACACCTTC. Its translation: CASSIVQGTDYGYTF.

The chain links TRBV6-5 to TRBJ2-6; D uncertain. The CDR3 spans 14 residues. With 0 bases removed from V and 1 base from J, the gap between germline ends came to 1 base. Germline V CDR1 and CDR2: MNHEY, SVGAGI. CDR3 residues: CASSYSSGANVLTF. The CDR3 nucleotides are TGTGCCAGCAGTTACTCATCTGGGGCCAACGTCCTGACTTTC.

This chain connects TRBV11-1 to TRBJ1-4; maybe TRBD1 (5 bases). There are 14 residues in the CDR3. Trimming pared 5 bases from V and 0 bases from J, leaving 7 bases between. Looked up from germline, CDR1 is SGHAT and CDR2 is FQDESV (reference sequence). The CDR3 nucleotides read TGTGCCAGCAGCCCGGACACAACTAATGAAAAACTGTTTTTT. Protein product: CASSPDTTNEKLFF.

The chain uses TRBV18 and TRBJ1-3; D may be TRBD1 (6 bases). This CDR3 spans 15 amino acids. CDR1 is KGHSH and CDR2 is LQKENI in the germline V gene. Trimming took off 2 bases at V and 5 bases at J, with 13 bases between the two ends. Written as DNA, the CDR3 is TGTGCCAGCTCACCAGGGGGCCTTTCAAGAAACACCATATATTTT. Its protein product is CASSPGGLSRNTIYF. The full variable domain, in which reference TRBV18 and TRBJ1-3 provide the parts outside the CDR3, is NAGVMQNPRHLVRRRGQEARLRCSPMKGHSHVYWYRQLPEEGLKFMVYLQKENIIDESGMPKERFSAEFPKEGPSILRIQQVVRGDSAAYFCASSPGGLSRNTIYFGEGSWLTVV.

CDR3 amino acids: CASSFGRDYEQYF. The CDR3 nucleotides are TGTGCCAGCAGCTTCGGCAGGGACTACGAGCAGTACTTC. J is TRBJ2-7 and V is TRBV7-2; D is possibly TRBD1 (5 bases). V shed 3 bases and J shed 3 bases, with 9 bases lying between them. The CDR3 runs 13 residues. Germline-derived CDR1 and CDR2 are SGHTA and FQGNSA.

The chain employs TRBV9 and TRBJ2-3, with D possibly being TRBD1 or TRBD2 (5 bases each). This CDR3 comprises 12 residues. CDR1 is SGDLS and CDR2 is YYNGEE in the germline V gene. V shed 4 bases and J shed 6 bases, with 9 bases lying between them. This CDR3 reads CASSPGTDTQYF. The CDR3 bases are TGTGCCAGCAGCCCGGGGACCGATACGCAGTATTTT.

CDR3 coding DNA: TGTGCCAGCAGCTTAGCGAAACCCCCCTACGAGCAGTACTTC. Protein sequence: CASSLAKPPYEQYF. The chain combines TRBV7-2 with TRBJ2-7, with D uncertain. The germline V and J ends were trimmed by 0 bases and 2 bases, with 8 bases remaining between them. The CDR3 totals 14 residues. Germline V CDR1 and CDR2: SGHTA, FQGNSA.

CDR3 in amino acids: CASSLGPTGLGQPQHF. The CDR3 DNA reads as TGTGCCAGCAGCTTGGGGCCGACAGGGTTGGGTCAGCCCCAGCATTTT. The chain links TRBV5-8 to TRBJ1-5; 7 nucleotides align to TRBD1. Germline lookup yields CDR1 SGHTS and CDR2 YDEGEE. V gave up 0 bases and J gave up 6 bases; unmatched junction bases: 9. The CDR3 is 16 amino acids. Full variable domain (remainder filled in from reference TRBV5-8 and TRBJ1-5): EAGVTQSPTHLIKTRGQQATLRCSPISGHTSVYWYQQALGLGLQFLLWYDEGEERNRGNFPPRFSGRQFPNYSSELNVNALELEDSALYLCASSLGPTGLGQPQHFGDGTRLSIL.

V and J are TRBV27 and TRBJ1-4; D is unresolved. The CDR3 loop spans 15 amino acids. The V end was cut by 2 bases, the J end by 0 bases, with 7 bases between. Germline CDR1 is MNHEY and CDR2 is SMNVEV (reference sequence). The CDR3 is CASSLVAPTNEKLFF. Here the CDR3 DNA reads TGTGCCAGCAGTTTAGTTGCCCCAACTAATGAAAAACTGTTTTTT.

The rearrangement links TRBV19 to TRBJ1-1; maybe TRBD1 (6 bases). V was trimmed by 4 bases and J by 11 bases, leaving 20 bases between them. The CDR3 runs 14 residues. Per the germline V gene, CDR1 is LNHDA and CDR2 is SQIVND (reference sequence). CDR3 sequence (DNA): TGTGCCAGTAGTACCATTGGGGGCACCCCGAAGGCTTTCTTT. Its translation is CASSTIGGTPKAFF.

The rearrangement links TRBV5-1 to TRBJ2-3; the D gene is possibly TRBD1 (7 bases). Trimming left V 0 bases short and J 3 bases short, with 11 bases between. Per germline, CDR1 SGHRS and CDR2 YFSETQ. The CDR3 extends over 15 amino acids. The CDR3 DNA reads as TGCGCCAGCAGCTTGGAGGGGGGACAGACAGATACGCAGTATTTT. Amino acid sequence: CASSLEGGQTDTQYF.

The J gene is TRBJ2-7, the V gene TRBV10-1; D is unclear. The germline V gene encodes CDR1 WNHNN and CDR2 SYGVQD (reference sequence). The CDR3 consists of 15 residues. The V gene lost 0 bases and the J gene lost 2 bases, with 11 bases spanning the gap. CDR3 in DNA: TGCGCCAGCAGTGAGTCCGGGCGGATCCCCTACGAGCAGTACTTC. This gives the protein CASSESGRIPYEQYF.

The CDR3 loop is CASSPGANYGYTF. The CDR3 DNA reads TGTGCCAGCAGCCCAGGGGCAAACTATGGCTACACCTTC. The rearrangement links TRBV7-9 to TRBJ1-2, with D tentatively TRBD1 (6 bases). The CDR3 sequence is 13 residues long. The ends were cut back, 5 bases at V and 2 bases at J, with 9 bases in the middle. Looked up from germline, CDR1 is SEHNR and CDR2 is FQNEAQ (reference sequence).